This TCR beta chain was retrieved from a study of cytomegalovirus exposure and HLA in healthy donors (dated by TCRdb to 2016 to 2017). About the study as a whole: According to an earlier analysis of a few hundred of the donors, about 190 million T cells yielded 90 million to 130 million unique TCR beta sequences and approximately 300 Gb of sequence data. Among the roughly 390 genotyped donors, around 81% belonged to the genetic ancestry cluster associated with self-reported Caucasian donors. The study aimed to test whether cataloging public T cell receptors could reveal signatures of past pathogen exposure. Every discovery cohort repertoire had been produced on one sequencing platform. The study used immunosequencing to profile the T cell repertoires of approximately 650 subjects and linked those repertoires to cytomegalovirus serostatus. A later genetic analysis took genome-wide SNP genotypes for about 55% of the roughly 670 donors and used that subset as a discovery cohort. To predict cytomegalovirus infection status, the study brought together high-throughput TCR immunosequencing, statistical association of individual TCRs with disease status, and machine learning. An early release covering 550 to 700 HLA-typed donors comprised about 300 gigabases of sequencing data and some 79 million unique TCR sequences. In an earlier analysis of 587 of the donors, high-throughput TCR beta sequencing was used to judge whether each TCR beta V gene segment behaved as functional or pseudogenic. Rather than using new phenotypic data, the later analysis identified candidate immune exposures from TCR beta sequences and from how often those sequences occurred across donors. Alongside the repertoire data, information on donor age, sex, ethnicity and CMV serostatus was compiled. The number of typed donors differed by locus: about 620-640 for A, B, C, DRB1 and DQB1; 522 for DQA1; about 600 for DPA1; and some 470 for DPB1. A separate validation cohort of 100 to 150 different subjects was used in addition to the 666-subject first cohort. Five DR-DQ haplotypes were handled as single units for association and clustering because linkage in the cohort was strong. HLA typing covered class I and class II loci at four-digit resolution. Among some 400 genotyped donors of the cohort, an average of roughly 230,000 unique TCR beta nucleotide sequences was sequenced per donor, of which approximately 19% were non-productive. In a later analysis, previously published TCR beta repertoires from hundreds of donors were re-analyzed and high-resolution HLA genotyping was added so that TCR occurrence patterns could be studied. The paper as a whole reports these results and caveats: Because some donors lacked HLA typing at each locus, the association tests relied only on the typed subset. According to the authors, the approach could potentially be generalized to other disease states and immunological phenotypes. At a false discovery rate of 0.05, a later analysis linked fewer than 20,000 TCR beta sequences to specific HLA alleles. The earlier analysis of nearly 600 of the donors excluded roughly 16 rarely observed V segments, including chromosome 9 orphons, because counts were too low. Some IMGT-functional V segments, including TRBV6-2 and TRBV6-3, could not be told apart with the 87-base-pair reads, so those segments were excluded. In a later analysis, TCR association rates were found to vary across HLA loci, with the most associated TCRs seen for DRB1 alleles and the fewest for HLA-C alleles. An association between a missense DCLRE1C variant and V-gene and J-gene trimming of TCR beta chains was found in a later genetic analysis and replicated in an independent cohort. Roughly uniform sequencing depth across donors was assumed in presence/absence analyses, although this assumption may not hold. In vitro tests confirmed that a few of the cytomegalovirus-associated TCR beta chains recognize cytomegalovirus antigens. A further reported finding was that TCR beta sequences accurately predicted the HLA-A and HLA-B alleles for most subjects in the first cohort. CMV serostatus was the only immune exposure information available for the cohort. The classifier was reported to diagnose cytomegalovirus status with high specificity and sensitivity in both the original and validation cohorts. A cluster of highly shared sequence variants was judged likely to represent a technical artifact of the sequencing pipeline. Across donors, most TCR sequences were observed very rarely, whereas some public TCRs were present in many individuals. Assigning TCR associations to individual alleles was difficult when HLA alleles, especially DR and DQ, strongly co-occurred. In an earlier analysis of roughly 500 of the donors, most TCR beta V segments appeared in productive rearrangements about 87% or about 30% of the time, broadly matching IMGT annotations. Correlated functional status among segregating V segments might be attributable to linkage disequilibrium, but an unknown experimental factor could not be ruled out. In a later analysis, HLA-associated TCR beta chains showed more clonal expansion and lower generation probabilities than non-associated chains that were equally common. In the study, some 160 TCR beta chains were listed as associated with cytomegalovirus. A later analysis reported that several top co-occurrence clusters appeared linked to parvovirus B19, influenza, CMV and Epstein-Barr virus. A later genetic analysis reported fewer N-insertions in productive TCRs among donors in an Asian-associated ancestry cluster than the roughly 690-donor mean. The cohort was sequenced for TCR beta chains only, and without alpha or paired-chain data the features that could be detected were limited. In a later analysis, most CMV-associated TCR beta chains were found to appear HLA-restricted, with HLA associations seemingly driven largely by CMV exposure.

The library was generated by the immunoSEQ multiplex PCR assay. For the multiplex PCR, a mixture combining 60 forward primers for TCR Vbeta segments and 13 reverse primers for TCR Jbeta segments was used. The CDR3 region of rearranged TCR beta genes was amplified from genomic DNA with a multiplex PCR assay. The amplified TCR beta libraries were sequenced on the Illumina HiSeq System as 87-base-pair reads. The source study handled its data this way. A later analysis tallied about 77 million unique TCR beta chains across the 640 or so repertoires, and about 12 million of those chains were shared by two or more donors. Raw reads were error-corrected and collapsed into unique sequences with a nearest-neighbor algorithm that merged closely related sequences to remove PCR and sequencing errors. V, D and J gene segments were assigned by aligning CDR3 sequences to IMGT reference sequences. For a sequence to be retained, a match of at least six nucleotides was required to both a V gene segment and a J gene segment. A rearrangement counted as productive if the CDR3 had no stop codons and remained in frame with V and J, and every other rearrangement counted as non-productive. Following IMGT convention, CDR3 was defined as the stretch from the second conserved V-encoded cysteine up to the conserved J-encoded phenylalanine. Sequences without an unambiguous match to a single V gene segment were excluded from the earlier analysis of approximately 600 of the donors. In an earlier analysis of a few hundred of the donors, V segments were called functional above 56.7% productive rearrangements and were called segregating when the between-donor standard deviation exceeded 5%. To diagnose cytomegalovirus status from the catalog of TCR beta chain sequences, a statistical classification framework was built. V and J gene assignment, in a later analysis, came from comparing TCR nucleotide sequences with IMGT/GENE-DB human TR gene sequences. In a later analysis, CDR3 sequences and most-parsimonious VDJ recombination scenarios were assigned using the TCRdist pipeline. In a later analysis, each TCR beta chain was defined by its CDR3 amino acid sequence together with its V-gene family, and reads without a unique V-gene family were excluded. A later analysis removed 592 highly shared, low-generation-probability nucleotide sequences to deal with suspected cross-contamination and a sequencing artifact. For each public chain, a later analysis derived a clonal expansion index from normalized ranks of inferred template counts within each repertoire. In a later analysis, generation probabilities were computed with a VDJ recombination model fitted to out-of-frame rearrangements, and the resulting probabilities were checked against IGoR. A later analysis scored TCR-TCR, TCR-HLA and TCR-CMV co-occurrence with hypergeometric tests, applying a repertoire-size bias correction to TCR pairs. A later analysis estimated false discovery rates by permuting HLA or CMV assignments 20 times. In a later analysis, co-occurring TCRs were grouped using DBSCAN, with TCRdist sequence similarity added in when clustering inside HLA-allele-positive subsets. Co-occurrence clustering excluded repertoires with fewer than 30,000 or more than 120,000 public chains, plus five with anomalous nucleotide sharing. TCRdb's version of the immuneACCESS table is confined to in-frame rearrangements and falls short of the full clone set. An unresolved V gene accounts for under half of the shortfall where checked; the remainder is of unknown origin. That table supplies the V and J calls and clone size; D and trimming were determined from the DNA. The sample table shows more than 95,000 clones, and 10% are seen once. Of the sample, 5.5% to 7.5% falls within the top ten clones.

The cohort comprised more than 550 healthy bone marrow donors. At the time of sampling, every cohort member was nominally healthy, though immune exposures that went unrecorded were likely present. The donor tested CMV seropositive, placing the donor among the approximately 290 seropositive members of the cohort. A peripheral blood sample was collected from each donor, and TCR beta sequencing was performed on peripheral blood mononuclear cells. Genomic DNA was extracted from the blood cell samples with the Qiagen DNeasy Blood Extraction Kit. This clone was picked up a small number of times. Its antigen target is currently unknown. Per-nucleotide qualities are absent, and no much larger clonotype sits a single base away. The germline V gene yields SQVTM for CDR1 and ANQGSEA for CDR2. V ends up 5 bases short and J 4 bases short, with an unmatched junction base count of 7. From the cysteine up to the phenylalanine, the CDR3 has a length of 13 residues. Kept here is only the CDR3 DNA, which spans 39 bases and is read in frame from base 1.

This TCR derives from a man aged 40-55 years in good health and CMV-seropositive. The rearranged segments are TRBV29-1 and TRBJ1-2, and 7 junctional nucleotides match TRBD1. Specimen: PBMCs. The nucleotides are TGCAGCGTTTTATTCCGGGACAGCTATGGCTACACCTTC. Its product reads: CSVLFRDSYGYTF.